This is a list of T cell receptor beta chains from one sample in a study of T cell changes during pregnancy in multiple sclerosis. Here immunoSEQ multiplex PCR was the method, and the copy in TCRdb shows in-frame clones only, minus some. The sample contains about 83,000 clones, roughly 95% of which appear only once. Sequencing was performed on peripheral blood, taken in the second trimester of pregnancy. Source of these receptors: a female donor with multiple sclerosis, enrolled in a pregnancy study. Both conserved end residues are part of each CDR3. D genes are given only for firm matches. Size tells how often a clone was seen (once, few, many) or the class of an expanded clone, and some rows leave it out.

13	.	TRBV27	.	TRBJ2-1	CASRINRDNEQFF	TGTGCCAGCAGGATAAACAGGGACAACGAGCAGTTCTTC
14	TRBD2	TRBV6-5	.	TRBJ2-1	CASSTLAGMNEQFF	TGTGCCAGCAGCACCCTAGCGGGGATGAATGAGCAGTTCTTC
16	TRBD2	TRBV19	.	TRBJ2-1	CASSIQAGLAGDEQFF	TGTGCCAGTAGTATACAGGCGGGACTAGCGGGAGATGAGCAGTTCTTC
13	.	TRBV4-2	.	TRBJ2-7	CASSPQGGYEQYF	TGTGCCAGCAGCCCCCAGGGGGGCTACGAGCAGTACTTC
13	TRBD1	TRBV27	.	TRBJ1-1	CASSSGGLTEAFF	TGTGCCAGCAGTTCAGGGGGTCTAACTGAAGCTTTCTTT
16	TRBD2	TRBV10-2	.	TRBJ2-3	CASTSIERGSTDTQYF	TGCGCCAGCACATCCATCGAGCGGGGGAGCACAGATACGCAGTATTTT
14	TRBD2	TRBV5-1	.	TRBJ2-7	CASSSTSGSPEQYF	TGCGCCAGCAGCTCGACTAGCGGGAGTCCCGAGCAGTACTTC
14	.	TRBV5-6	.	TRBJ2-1	CASSLGGRYNEQFF	TGTGCCAGCAGCTTGGGGGGCCGTTACAATGAGCAGTTCTTC
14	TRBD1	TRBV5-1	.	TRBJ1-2	CASSRPGTGYGYTF	TGCGCCAGCAGCCGCCCCGGGACAGGGTATGGCTACACCTTC
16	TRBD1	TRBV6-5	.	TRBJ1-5	CASSYSPTGANQPQHF	TGTGCCAGCAGTTACTCCCCGACAGGGGCAAATCAGCCCCAGCATTTT
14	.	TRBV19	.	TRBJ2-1	CASSIEGGANEQFF	TGTGCCAGTAGTATAGAGGGGGGGGCCAATGAGCAGTTCTTC
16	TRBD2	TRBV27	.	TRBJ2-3	CASSLARTRGTDTQYF	TGTGCCAGCAGTTTAGCCCGGACTAGGGGCACAGATACGCAGTATTTT
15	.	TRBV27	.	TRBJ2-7	CASSFLLNYRYEQYF	TGTGCCAGCAGTTTCCTCCTAAACTACCGCTACGAGCAGTACTTC
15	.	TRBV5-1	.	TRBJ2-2	CASSLVQGSAGELFF	TGCGCCAGCAGCTTGGTCCAGGGGTCCGCCGGGGAGCTGTTTTTT
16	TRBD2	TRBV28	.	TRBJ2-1	CASSFPLAGRYNEQFF	TGTGCCAGCAGTTTCCCTCTAGCGGGTAGATACAATGAGCAGTTCTTC
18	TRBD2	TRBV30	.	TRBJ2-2	CAWSLPGGASVPNGELFF	TGTGCCTGGAGCCTACCCGGGGGGGCGAGCGTTCCTAACGGGGAGCTGTTTTTT
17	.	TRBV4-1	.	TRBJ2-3	CASSLTSGTHSTDTQYF	TGCGCCAGCAGCCTTACCTCCGGGACACACAGCACAGATACGCAGTATTTT
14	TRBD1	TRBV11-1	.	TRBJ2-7	CASSWDRGAYEQYF	TGTGCCAGCAGCTGGGACAGGGGAGCCTACGAGCAGTACTTC
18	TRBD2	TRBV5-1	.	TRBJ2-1	CASSSLAGLAGGANEQFF	TGCGCCAGCAGCTCCCTGGCGGGACTAGCGGGAGGGGCCAATGAGCAGTTCTTC
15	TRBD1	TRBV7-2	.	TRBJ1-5	CASSLETGSHQPQHF	TGTGCCAGCAGCTTAGAGACAGGGAGTCATCAGCCCCAGCATTTT
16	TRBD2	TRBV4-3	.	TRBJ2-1	CASSRPRAGPYNEQFF	TGCGCCAGCAGCCGACCAAGAGCGGGACCTTACAATGAGCAGTTCTTC
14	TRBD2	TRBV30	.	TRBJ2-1	CAWRAMWTSGEQFF	TGTGCCTGGAGGGCCATGTGGACTAGCGGTGAGCAGTTCTTC
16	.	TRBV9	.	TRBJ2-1	CASSPRRAGGYNEQFF	TGTGCCAGCAGCCCCCGGAGGGCCGGGGGATACAATGAGCAGTTCTTC
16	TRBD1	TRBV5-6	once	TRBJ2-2	CASSLRTGGDTGELFF	TGTGCCAGCAGCTTGAGGACAGGGGGCGACACCGGGGAGCTGTTTTTT
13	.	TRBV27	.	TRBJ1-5	CASSLLGNQPQHF	TGTGCCAGCAGTTTACTAGGCAATCAGCCCCAGCATTTT
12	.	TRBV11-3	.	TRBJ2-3	CASSIRGDTQYF	TGTGCCAGCAGCATCCGCGGAGATACGCAGTATTTT
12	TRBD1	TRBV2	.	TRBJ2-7	CASRDRGYEQYF	TGTGCCAGCAGGGACAGGGGTTACGAGCAGTACTTC
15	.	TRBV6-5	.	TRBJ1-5	CASNTPGYSNQPQHF	TGTGCCAGCAATACACCAGGGTATAGCAATCAGCCCCAGCATTTT
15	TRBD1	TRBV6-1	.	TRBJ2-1	CASSIGTGGSDEQFF	TGTGCCAGCAGCATCGGGACAGGGGGCTCGGATGAGCAGTTCTTC
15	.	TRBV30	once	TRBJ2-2	CAWRTLQGNTGELFF	TGTGCCTGGAGGACCTTACAGGGTAACACCGGGGAGCTGTTTTTT
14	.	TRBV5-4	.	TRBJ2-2	CASSLAGAIGELFF	TGTGCCAGCAGCTTGGCAGGGGCCATCGGGGAGCTGTTTTTT
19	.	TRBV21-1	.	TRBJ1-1	CASSKEGDCREKLNTEAFF	TGTGCCAGCAGCAAAGAGGGGGATTGTAGGGAAAAGTTGAACACTGAAGCTTTCTTT
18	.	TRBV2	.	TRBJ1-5	CASSEAVGGPREERPQHF	TGTGCCAGCAGTGAAGCGGTCGGTGGCCCCCGGGAGGAGAGGCCCCAGCATTTT
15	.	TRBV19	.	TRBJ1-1	CASSIGVAANTEAFF	TGTGCCAGTAGTATCGGAGTGGCAGCGAACACTGAAGCTTTCTTT
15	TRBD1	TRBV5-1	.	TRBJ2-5	CASSLAETGGETQYF	TGCGCCAGCAGCTTGGCGGAGACAGGGGGGGAGACCCAGTACTTC
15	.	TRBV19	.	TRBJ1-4	CASRSTADNREKLFF	TGTGCCAGTCGTAGTACAGCCGATAATCGGGAAAAACTGTTTTTT
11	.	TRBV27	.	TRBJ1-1	CATRAYTEAFF	TGTGCCACCAGGGCCTACACTGAAGCTTTCTTT
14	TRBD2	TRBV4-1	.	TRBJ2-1	CASSHLAANNEQFF	TGCGCCAGCAGCCACCTAGCGGCGAACAATGAGCAGTTCTTC
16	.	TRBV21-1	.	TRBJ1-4	CASSGQGKGGNEKLFF	TGTGCCAGCAGCGGACAGGGGAAGGGGGGTAATGAAAAACTGTTTTTT
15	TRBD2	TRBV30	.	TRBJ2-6	CALLAGDSGANVLTF	TGTGCCTTACTAGCGGGAGATTCTGGGGCCAACGTCCTGACTTTC
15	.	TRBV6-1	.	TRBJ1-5	CASSEMSVSNQPQHF	TGTGCCAGCAGTGAAATGTCGGTTAGCAATCAGCCCCAGCATTTT
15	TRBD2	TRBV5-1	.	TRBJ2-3	CASSLEASGSDTQYF	TGCGCCAGCAGCTTGGAGGCTAGCGGGTCGGATACGCAGTATTTT
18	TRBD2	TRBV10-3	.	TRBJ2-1	CAISGLAGVRSSYNEQFF	TGTGCCATCAGTGGACTAGCGGGAGTTAGGAGCTCCTACAATGAGCAGTTCTTC
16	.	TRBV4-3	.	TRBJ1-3	CASSQDSGGSGNTIYF	TGCGCCAGCAGCCAAGATTCCGGGGGCTCTGGAAACACCATATATTTT
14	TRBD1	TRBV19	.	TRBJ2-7	CASSMAGQGYEQYF	TGTGCCAGTAGTATGGCGGGACAGGGTTACGAGCAGTACTTC
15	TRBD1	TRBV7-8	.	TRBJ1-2	CASSLATGPSQGYTF	TGTGCCAGCAGCTTAGCGACAGGGCCCTCTCAGGGCTACACCTTC
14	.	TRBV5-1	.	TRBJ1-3	CASRTEEAGNTIYF	TGCGCCAGCAGGACAGAAGAGGCTGGAAACACCATATATTTT
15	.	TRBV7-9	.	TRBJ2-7	CASSLDQGRFGEQYF	TGTGCCAGCAGCTTAGATCAGGGGCGCTTTGGAGAGCAGTACTTC
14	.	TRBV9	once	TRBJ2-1	CASSVAGATDEQFF	TGTGCCAGCAGCGTAGCGGGAGCAACCGATGAGCAGTTCTTC
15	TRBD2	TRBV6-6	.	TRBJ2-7	CASSYSPGTSGEQYF	TGTGCCAGCAGTTACTCCCCCGGGACTAGCGGCGAGCAGTACTTC
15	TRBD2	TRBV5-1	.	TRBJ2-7	CASSEGLAITYEQYF	TGCGCCAGCAGCGAAGGACTAGCCATTACCTACGAGCAGTACTTC